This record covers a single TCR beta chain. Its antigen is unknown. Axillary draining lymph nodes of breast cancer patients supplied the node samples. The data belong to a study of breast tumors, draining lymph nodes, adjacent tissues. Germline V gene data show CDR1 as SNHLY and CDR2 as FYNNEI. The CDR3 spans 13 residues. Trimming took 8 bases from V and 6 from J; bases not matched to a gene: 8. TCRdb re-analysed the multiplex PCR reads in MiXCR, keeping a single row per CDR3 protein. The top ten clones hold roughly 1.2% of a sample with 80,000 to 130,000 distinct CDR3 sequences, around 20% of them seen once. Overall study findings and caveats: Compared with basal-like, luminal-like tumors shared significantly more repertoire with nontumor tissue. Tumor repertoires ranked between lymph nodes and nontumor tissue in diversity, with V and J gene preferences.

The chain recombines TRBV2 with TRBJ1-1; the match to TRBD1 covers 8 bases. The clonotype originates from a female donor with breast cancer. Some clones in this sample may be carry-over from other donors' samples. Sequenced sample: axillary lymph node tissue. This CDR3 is CASATGVVAEAFF. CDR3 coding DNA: TGTGCCAGCGCGACAGGGGTTGTCGCTGAAGCTTTCTTT.